The present entry profiles one T cell receptor (beta chain) with its context. Germline CDR1 reads MGHRA; CDR2 reads YSYEKL. The V gene lost 0 bases and the J gene lost 3 bases, with 17 bases spanning the gap. CDR3 length: 17 amino acids. Source study methods: Estimates of nucleated cell counts were drawn from the amplification of reference gene primers. The protocol was immunoSEQ multiplex PCR, while the TCRdb copy is restricted to in-frame clones and leaves out a portion. That table is the source of V, J and clone size, and D and trimming were worked out from the DNA. Of roughly 290,000 clones in the sample, 80% to 90% were seen once. This entry comes from a study of blood T cell repertoires in COVID-19. Study-level information: COVID-19 samples from acute and convalescent phases originated in the United States, Italy and Spain. The cDNA or gDNA used as material had been derived from T cells, B-cell-depleted T cells, or PBMCs.

The rearrangement joins TRBV4-1 to TRBJ1-2; D is possibly TRBD1 (6 bases). The clonotype comes from a man aged 25-45 years with acute or convalescent COVID-19. The sequenced sample was peripheral blood. Written as DNA, the CDR3 is TGCGCCAGCAGCCAAGACGGGGGGGCTTTACTCTACTATGGCTACACCTTC. It translates to CASSQDGGALLYYGYTF.